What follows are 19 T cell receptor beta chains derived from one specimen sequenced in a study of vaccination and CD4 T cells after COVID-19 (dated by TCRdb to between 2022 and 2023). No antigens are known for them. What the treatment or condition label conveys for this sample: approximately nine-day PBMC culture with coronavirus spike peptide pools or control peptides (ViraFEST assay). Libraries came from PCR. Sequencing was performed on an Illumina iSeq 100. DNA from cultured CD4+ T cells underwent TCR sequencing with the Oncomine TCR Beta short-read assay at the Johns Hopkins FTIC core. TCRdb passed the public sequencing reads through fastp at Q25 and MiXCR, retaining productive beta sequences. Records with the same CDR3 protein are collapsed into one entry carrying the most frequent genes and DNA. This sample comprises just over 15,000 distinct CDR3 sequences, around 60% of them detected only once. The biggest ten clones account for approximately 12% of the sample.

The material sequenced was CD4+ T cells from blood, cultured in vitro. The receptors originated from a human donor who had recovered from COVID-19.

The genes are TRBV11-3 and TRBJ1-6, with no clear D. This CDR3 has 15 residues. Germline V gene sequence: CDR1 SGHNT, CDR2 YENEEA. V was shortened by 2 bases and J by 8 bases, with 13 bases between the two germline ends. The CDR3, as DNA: TGTGCCAGCAGCTTATACTCTCGGAGTGATTCACCCCTCCACTTT. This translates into CASSLYSRSDSPLHF. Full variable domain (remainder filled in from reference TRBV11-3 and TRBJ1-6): EAGVVQSPRYKIIEKKQPVAFWCNPISGHNTLYWYLQNLGQGPELLIRYENEEAVDDSQLPKDRFSAERLKGVDSTLKIQPAELGDSAVYLCASSLYSRSDSPLHFGNGTRLTVT.

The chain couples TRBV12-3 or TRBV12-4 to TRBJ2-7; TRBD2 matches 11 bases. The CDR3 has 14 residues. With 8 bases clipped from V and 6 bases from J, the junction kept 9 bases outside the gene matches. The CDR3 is CASGLLAGVGEQYF. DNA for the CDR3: TGTGCCAGCGGACTACTAGCGGGAGTAGGCGAGCAGTACTTC.

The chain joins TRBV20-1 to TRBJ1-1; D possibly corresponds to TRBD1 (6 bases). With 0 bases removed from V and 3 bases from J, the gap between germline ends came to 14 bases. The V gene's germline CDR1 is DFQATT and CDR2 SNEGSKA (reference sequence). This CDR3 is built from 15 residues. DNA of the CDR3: TGCAGTGCTAGAGATTTCAGGGGCGTATACACTGAAGCTTTCTTT. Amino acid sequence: CSARDFRGVYTEAFF.

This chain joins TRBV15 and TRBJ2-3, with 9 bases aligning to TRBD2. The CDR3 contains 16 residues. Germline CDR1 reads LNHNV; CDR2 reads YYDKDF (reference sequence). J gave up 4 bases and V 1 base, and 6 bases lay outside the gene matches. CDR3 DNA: TGTGCCACCAGCAGAGTTGCGGGAGGGCCCGCAGATACGCAGTATTTT. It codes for CATSRVAGGPADTQYF.

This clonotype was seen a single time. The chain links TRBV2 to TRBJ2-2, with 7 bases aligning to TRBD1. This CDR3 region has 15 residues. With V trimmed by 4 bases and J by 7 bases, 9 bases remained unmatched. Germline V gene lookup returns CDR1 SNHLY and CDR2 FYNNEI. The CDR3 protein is CASSVIQGVVGELFF. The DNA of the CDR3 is TGTGCCAGCAGTGTTATTCAGGGGGTTGTCGGGGAGCTGTTTTTT.

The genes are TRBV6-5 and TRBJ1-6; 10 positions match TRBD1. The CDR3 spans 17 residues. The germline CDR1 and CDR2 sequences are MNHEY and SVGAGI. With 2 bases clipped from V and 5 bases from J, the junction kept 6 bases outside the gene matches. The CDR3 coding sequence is TGTGCCAGCAGTTACGGGACAGGGGCGACGAATAATTCACCCCTCCACTTT. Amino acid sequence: CASSYGTGATNNSPLHF.

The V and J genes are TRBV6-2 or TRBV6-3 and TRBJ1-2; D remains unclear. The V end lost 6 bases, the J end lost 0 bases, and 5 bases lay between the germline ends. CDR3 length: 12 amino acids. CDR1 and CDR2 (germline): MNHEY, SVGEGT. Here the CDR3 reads CASSQANYGYTF. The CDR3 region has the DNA TGTGCCAGCAGCCAGGCTAACTATGGCTACACCTTC.

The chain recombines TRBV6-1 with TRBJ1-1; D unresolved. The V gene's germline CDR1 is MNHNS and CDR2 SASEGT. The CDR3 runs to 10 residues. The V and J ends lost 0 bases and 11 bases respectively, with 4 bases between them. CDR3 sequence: CASSEARAFF. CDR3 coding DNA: TGTGCCAGCAGTGAAGCTCGGGCTTTCTTT.

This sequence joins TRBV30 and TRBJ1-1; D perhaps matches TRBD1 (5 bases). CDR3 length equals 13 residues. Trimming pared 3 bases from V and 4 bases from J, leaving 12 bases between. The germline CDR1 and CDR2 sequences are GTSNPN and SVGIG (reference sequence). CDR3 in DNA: TGTGCCTGGAGGGGGGTATCGGGCACTGAAGCTTTCTTT. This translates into CAWRGVSGTEAFF.

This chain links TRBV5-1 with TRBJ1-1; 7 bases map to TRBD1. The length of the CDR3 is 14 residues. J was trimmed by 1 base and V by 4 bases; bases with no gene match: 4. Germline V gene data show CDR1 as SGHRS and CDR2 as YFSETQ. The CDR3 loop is CASSIRTGNTEAFF. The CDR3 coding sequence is TGCGCCAGCAGCATCCGGACAGGGAACACTGAAGCTTTCTTT.

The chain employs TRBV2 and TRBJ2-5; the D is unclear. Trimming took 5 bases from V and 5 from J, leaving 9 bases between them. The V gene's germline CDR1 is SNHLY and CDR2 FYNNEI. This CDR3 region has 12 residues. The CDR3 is CASSTEWETQYF. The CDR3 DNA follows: TGTGCCAGCAGTACAGAATGGGAGACCCAGTACTTC. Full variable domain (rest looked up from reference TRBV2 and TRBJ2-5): EPEVTQTPSHQVTQMGQEVILRCVPISNHLYFYWYRQILGQKVEFLVSFYNNEISEKSEIFDDQFSVERPDGSNFTLKIRSTKLEDSAMYFCASSTEWETQYFGPGTRLLVL.

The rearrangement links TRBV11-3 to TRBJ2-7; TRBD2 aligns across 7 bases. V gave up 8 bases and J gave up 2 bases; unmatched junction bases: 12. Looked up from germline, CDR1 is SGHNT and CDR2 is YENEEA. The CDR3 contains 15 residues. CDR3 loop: CASRAPASGAYEQYF. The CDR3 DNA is TGTGCCAGCCGAGCCCCTGCTAGCGGAGCCTACGAGCAGTACTTC.

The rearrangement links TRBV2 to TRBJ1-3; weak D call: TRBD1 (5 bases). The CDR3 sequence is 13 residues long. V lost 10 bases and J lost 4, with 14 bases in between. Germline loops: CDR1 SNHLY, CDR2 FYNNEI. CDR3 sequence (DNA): TGTGCCACCTCGGGGGGGGTCGGAAACACCATATATTTT. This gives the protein CATSGGVGNTIYF.

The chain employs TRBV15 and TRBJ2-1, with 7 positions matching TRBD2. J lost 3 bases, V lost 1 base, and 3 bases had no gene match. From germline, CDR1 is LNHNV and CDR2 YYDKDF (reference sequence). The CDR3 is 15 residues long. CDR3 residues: CATSRVRGGYNEQFF. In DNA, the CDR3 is TGTGCCACCAGCAGAGTCCGCGGGGGCTACAATGAGCAGTTCTTC.

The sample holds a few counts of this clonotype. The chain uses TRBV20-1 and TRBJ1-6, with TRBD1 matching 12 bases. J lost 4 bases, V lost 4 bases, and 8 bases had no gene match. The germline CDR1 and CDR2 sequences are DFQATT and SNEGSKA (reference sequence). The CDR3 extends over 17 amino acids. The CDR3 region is CSATGTGGGLYNSPLHF. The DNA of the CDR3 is TGCAGTGCTACCGGGACAGGGGGCGGATTGTATAATTCACCCCTCCACTTT.

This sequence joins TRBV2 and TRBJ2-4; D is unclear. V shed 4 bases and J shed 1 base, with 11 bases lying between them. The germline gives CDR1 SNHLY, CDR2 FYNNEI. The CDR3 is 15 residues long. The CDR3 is CASSAVVGAKNIQYF. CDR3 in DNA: TGTGCCAGCAGTGCTGTAGTTGGGGCCAAAAACATTCAGTACTTC.

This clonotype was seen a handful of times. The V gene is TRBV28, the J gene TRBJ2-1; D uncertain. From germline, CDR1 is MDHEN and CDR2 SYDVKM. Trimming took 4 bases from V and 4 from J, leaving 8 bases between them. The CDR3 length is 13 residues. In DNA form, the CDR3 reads TGTGCCAGCAGTTGGGCGGAGTACAATGAGCAGTTCTTC. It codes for CASSWAEYNEQFF.

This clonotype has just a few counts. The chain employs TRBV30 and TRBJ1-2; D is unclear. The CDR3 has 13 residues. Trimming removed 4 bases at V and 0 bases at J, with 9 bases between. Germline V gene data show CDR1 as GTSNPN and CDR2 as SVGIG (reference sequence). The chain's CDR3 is CAWNLVANYGYTF. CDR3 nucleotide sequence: TGTGCCTGGAATCTGGTAGCTAACTATGGCTACACCTTC.

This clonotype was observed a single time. CDR3: CSVGGQMNTGELFF. The CDR3 DNA sequence: TGCAGCGTTGGGGGACAAATGAACACCGGGGAGCTGTTTTTT. This chain uses TRBV29-1 with TRBJ2-2; perhaps TRBD1 as D (6 bases). Germline V CDR1 and CDR2: SQVTM, ANQGSEA. The CDR3 has 14 amino acids. V was shortened by 4 bases and J by 1 base, with 10 bases between the two germline ends.